This TCR beta chain was recovered during a study of blood T cell repertoires in COVID-19. Study at large: T cells, B-cell-depleted T cells, or PBMCs supplied cDNA or gDNA.

In the study's own analysis: Reference gene primer amplification yielded estimated nucleated cell counts. Clones were sequenced by immunoSEQ multiplex PCR, and TCRdb holds only the in-frame ones, with some missing. V and J calls and clone size are as listed in that table; D and trimming were resolved from the DNA. The repertoire includes hundreds of thousands of clones, about nine tenths of them detected once, and under 15% sits in the top ten. Sequencing used peripheral blood. The sequence was collected from a woman aged 55-69 years with acute or convalescent COVID-19.

The CDR3 here is CASSIYPLMNTEAFF. The CDR3 DNA reads as TGTGCCAGTAGTATATATCCCCTTATGAACACTGAAGCTTTCTTT. The chain is built from TRBV19 and TRBJ1-1; D unclear. CDR1 is LNHDA and CDR2 is SQIVND in the germline V gene (reference sequence). The CDR3 sequence is 15 residues long. Trimming left V 2 bases short and J 0 bases short, with 10 bases between.